The 23 T cell receptor beta chains listed next were all sequenced from one sample in a study of cytomegalovirus exposure and HLA in healthy donors. The PCR employed 60 Vbeta primers together with 13 Jbeta primers. Profiled with immunoSEQ multiplex PCR; TCRdb holds only in-frame clones, not every one. The sample lists about 160,000 clones, 60% to 85% occurring once. The material sequenced was PBMCs. The receptor source for this set is a man between 50 and 59 years old in good health and CMV-seropositive.

This clone was observed once. The gene calls are TRBV5-1 and TRBJ2-3; 7 positions agree with TRBD1. Germline V lookup: CDR1 SGHRS, CDR2 YFSETQ. The CDR3 runs to 14 residues. J lost 8 bases, V lost 0 bases, and 6 bases had no gene match. The CDR3 DNA reads TGCGCCAGCAGCTTGGGAACAGGGGTCAGTACGCAGTATTTT. It translates to CASSLGTGVSTQYF.

This chain links TRBV2 with TRBJ2-1; 10 positions agree with TRBD2. Germline V gives CDR1 SNHLY, CDR2 FYNNEI. This CDR3 spans 14 amino acids. The J segment lost 5 bases and the V segment lost 7 bases, leaving 5 bases of the junction unmatched. The CDR3 here is CASNWLAGDNEQFF. The CDR3 nucleotides are TGTGCCAGCAATTGGCTAGCGGGAGACAATGAGCAGTTCTTC.

This sequence joins TRBV11-2 and TRBJ2-2, with no clear D. The CDR3 runs 13 residues. Germline loops: CDR1 SGHAT, CDR2 FQNNGV. Trimming pared 7 bases from V and 5 bases from J, leaving 11 bases between. The CDR3 region has the DNA TGTGCCAGCACTGCCAGTATGACCGGGGAGCTGTTTTTT. Amino acid sequence: CASTASMTGELFF. Based on the CDR3 plus reference TRBV11-2 and TRBJ2-2, the full variable domain is EAGVAQSPRYKIIEKRQSVAFWCNPISGHATLYWYQQILGQGPKLLIQFQNNGVVDDSQLPKDRFSAERLKGVDSTLKIQPAKLEDSAVYLCASTASMTGELFFGEGSRLTVL.

The rearrangement uses TRBV6-1 and TRBJ1-4; D perhaps matches TRBD1 (5 bases). The CDR3 sequence is 14 residues long. Trimming stripped 2 bases from V and 8 bases from J, with 12 bases between. Germline V gives CDR1 MNHNS, CDR2 SASEGT. CDR3 amino acids: CASSETTGGEKLFF. In nucleotides, the CDR3 is TGTGCCAGCAGTGAAACAACAGGAGGGGAAAAACTGTTTTTT.

V usage is TRBV6-1 and J usage is TRBJ2-7; tentative D call: TRBD2 (6 bases). Germline values: CDR1 MNHNS, CDR2 SASEGT. Trimming took off 6 bases at V and 3 bases at J, with 15 bases between the two ends. There are 14 residues in the CDR3. DNA of the CDR3: TGTGCCAGCAGCGATAGCGGCCCTTTCTACGAGCAGTACTTC. Translation: CASSDSGPFYEQYF.

This clone was seen just once. The chain has TRBV5-1 and TRBJ2-2, with D possibly TRBD2 on 6 matching bases. The CDR3 sequence is 16 residues long. V was clipped by 1 base and J by 1 base, with 11 bases between them. Germline V gene data show CDR1 as SGHRS and CDR2 as YFSETQ. In DNA form, the CDR3 reads TGCGCCAGCAGCTTGAGATCCGGGGGGAACACCGGGGAGCTGTTTTTT. It yields the protein CASSLRSGGNTGELFF.

This chain links TRBV5-1 with TRBJ1-6; 9 positions agree with TRBD1. Trimming cost V 4 bases and J 10 bases; bases outside gene matches: 15. The CDR3 length is 17 residues. In germline, CDR1 is SGHRS, CDR2 YFSETQ. The CDR3 region is CASSPPPIQGARSPLHF. CDR3 DNA: TGCGCCAGCAGCCCGCCTCCTATACAGGGGGCGCGATCACCCCTCCACTTT.

The CDR3: CASSLGLLSYEQYF. CDR3 in DNA: TGTGCCAGCAGCTTGGGACTTCTCTCCTACGAGCAGTACTTC. The gene calls are TRBV5-6 and TRBJ2-5; no reliable D call. Matching the DNA end better, TRBJ2-7 makes the J call doubtful. The germline CDR1 and CDR2 sequences are SGHDT and YYEEEE. The CDR3 has 14 residues.

V is TRBV28 and J is TRBJ1-6; 8 nucleotides align to TRBD1. In germline, CDR1 is MDHEN, CDR2 SYDVKM. Trimming took 8 bases from V and 5 from J; bases not matched to a gene: 17. The CDR3 totals 18 residues. CDR3 region: CASSPSRGTGLHNSPLHF. The CDR3 DNA follows: TGTGCCAGCTCCCCCTCCCGCGGGACAGGTTTACATAATTCACCCCTCCACTTT.

The chain links TRBV11-2 to TRBJ1-3; D may be TRBD1 (5 bases). The CDR3 has 14 amino acids. Trimming stripped 5 bases from V and 0 bases from J, with 8 bases between. Germline loops: CDR1 SGHAT, CDR2 FQNNGV. CDR3 region: CASSDSNSGNTIYF. The CDR3 DNA follows: TGTGCCAGCAGCGACAGCAACTCTGGAAACACCATATATTTT.

With regard to this clone: The sample contains more than one DNA sequence encoding this CDR3. The rearrangement links TRBV29-1 to TRBJ2-1, with 11 positions matching TRBD2. CDR1 SQVTM and CDR2 ANQGSEA come from the germline V gene. Trimming removed 6 bases from V and 2 bases from J; junction bases left unmatched: 6. The CDR3 has 15 residues. The CDR3 DNA sequence: TGCAGCGTGGAACAGGGACTAGCGGCCTACAATGAGCAGTTCTTC. Amino acid sequence: CSVEQGLAAYNEQFF.

This clone was counted a single time. The CDR3 DNA reads as TGTGCCAGCAGCGCGGGCCTCAATAATTCACCCCTCCACTTT. Encoded protein: CASSAGLNNSPLHF. The chain carries TRBV5-4 and TRBJ1-6; D gene uncertain. V lost 4 bases to trimming and J lost 5 bases, with 10 bases between them. The length of the CDR3 is 14 residues. Germline assignment: CDR1 SGHNT and CDR2 YYREEE (reference sequence).

This clone appeared a single time. V is TRBV6-5 and J is TRBJ2-1; 7 bases align to TRBD2. CDR1 and CDR2 from the germline V gene are MNHEY and SVGAGI. There are 13 residues in the CDR3. J lost 6 bases, V lost 5 bases, and 4 bases had no gene match. The chain's CDR3 is CASSGRAINEQFF. In DNA, the CDR3 is TGTGCCAGCAGTGGGAGGGCCATCAATGAGCAGTTCTTC.

The chain couples TRBV5-1 to TRBJ2-2, with TRBD2 matching over 10 bases. Per germline, CDR1 SGHRS and CDR2 YFSETQ. The CDR3 covers 16 residues. The trim removed 4 bases at V and 4 bases at J, leaving 7 bases unmatched. Written as DNA, the CDR3 is TGCGCCAGCAGCCTAGCTAGCGGGAGCCCCACCGGGGAGCTGTTTTTT. As protein: CASSLASGSPTGELFF.

The chain is built from TRBV5-1 and TRBJ2-5; TRBD2 agrees at 7 bases. Trimming at V came to 4 bases and at J to 4 bases, leaving 10 bases not matched to a gene. Germline V gene lookup returns CDR1 SGHRS and CDR2 YFSETQ. This CDR3 is 15 amino acids long. DNA for the CDR3: TGCGCCAGCAGCCCGGGGAGGGGCGAGCCAGAGACCCAGTACTTC. This translates into CASSPGRGEPETQYF.

The V gene is TRBV15, the J gene TRBJ2-1, with TRBD1 as a possible D gene (5 bases). The V and J ends lost 1 base and 6 bases respectively, with 10 bases between them. The CDR3 covers 14 residues. The germline gives CDR1 LNHNV, CDR2 YYDKDF (reference sequence). CDR3: CATSRGHGANEQFF. As DNA, the CDR3 is TGTGCCACCAGCAGAGGGCATGGGGCCAATGAGCAGTTCTTC.

The chain recombines TRBV10-3 with TRBJ2-3; possibly TRBD2 for D (5 bases). Per the germline V gene, CDR1 is ENHRY and CDR2 is SYGVKD. This CDR3 is built from 15 residues. V was shortened by 1 base and J by 4 bases, with 12 bases between the two germline ends. The CDR3 DNA is TGTGCCATCAGTGAGTTTAGGGAGTCCTCAGATACGCAGTATTTT. Translating it yields CAISEFRESSDTQYF.

This chain connects TRBV9 to TRBJ1-1; 9 positions agree with TRBD1. The CDR3 consists of 15 residues. Trimming cost V 3 bases and J 4 bases; bases outside gene matches: 7. The germline V gene has CDR1 SGDLS and CDR2 YYNGEE. The DNA of the CDR3 is TGTGCCAGCAGCGCAACACAGGGGGCGAGCACTGAAGCTTTCTTT. Translated, it gives CASSATQGASTEAFF.

In regard to this clone: This CDR3 is also generated by other DNA sequences in the sample. This chain connects TRBV5-1 to TRBJ1-6; 7 bases fit TRBD1. The V and J ends lost 5 bases and 5 bases, in that order; junction bases with no gene match: 4. This CDR3 region has 14 residues. Germline CDR1 SGHRS, CDR2 YFSETQ. CDR3 DNA sequence: TGCGCCAGCAGAGGTACAGGGGATAATTCACCCCTCCACTTT. The encoded protein is CASRGTGDNSPLHF.

The V and J genes are TRBV10-3 and TRBJ2-1; 9 nucleotides line up with TRBD1. With 0 bases clipped from V and 8 bases from J, the junction kept 8 bases outside the gene matches. The CDR3 sequence is 16 residues long. Germline CDR1 ENHRY, CDR2 SYGVKD. The CDR3 sequence: CAISESGQGGRDEQFF. CDR3 DNA sequence: TGTGCCATCAGTGAGTCGGGACAGGGAGGTCGAGATGAGCAGTTCTTC.

The chain recombines TRBV5-1 with TRBJ2-7, with 7 bases identical to TRBD2. This CDR3 contains 14 residues. Per germline, CDR1 SGHRS and CDR2 YFSETQ. V shed 4 bases, J shed 7 bases, and the junction held 11 bases outside the gene matches. The CDR3 loop reads CASSLGTLGGEQYF. CDR3 in DNA: TGCGCCAGCAGCCTGGGGACTCTGGGGGGGGAGCAGTACTTC.

This chain uses TRBV11-2 with TRBJ1-2; 9 bases match TRBD1. With 5 bases clipped from V and 4 bases from J, the junction kept 8 bases outside the gene matches. CDR1 SGHAT and CDR2 FQNNGV come from the germline V gene. CDR3 length equals 15 residues. CDR3 amino acids: CASSRGQGNFYGYTF. CDR3 in DNA: TGTGCCAGCAGCCGGGGACAGGGAAACTTCTATGGCTACACCTTC. Drawing the rest from reference TRBV11-2 and TRBJ1-2, the complete variable domain is EAGVAQSPRYKIIEKRQSVAFWCNPISGHATLYWYQQILGQGPKLLIQFQNNGVVDDSQLPKDRFSAERLKGVDSTLKIQPAKLEDSAVYLCASSRGQGNFYGYTFGSGTRLTVV.

This chain uses TRBV11-2 with TRBJ2-3; 13 bases fit TRBD2. V lost 1 base to trimming and J lost 0 bases; unmatched junction nucleotides: 1. CDR1 is SGHAT and CDR2 is FQNNGV in the germline V gene. The CDR3 runs 17 residues. CDR3 nucleotides: TGTGCCAGCAGCTTAGGGGGACTAGCGGGGAGCACAGATACGCAGTATTTT. Translating gives CASSLGGLAGSTDTQYF. Full variable domain (outside the CDR3, taken from reference TRBV11-2 and TRBJ2-3): EAGVAQSPRYKIIEKRQSVAFWCNPISGHATLYWYQQILGQGPKLLIQFQNNGVVDDSQLPKDRFSAERLKGVDSTLKIQPAKLEDSAVYLCASSLGGLAGSTDTQYFGPGTRLTVL.